These 25 T cell receptor beta chains share one sample of origin, sequenced in a study of regulatory T cells in long-lasting Graves disease. Building of the TCR beta libraries involved iRepertoire HTBI primers and Arm-PCR of CDR3 regions. Using its own MiXCR run on the multiplex PCR reads, TCRdb lists one record per CDR3 protein. The sample lists roughly 610,000 distinct CDR3 sequences, about 15% occurring once. Sample time point: newly diagnosed GD, antithyroid drugs for less than 3 months. The TCR library used RNA extracted from PBMCs. These same data were also listed under a study on T cells in Graves' hyperthyroidism and ophthalmopathy.

The sequencing here drew on peripheral blood mononuclear cells (PBMCs), taken at new diagnosis, from a patient treated with antithyroid drugs. Every receptor here comes from a man in his late teens or twenties with Graves disease.

The gene calls are TRBV3-1 and TRBJ2-1; the match to TRBD1 covers 9 bases. Germline CDR1 is LGHDT and CDR2 is YNNKEL (reference sequence). After removal of 5 bases from V and 13 bases from J, the junction contained 12 bases not matched to a gene. The length of the CDR3 is 14 residues. DNA for the CDR3: TGTGCCAGCAGCATAGGGACAGGGACACCCATACAGTTCTTC. Translated: CASSIGTGTPIQFF.

Of note for this clonotype: This may be a read error: a much more frequent sequence differs by one nucleotide. V usage is TRBV7-9 and J usage is TRBJ1-1, with D possibly being TRBD1 (6 bases). Germline CDR1 and CDR2: SEHNR and FQNEAQ (reference sequence). The CDR3 has 19 amino acids. V shed 5 bases and J shed 1 base, with 26 bases lying between them. The CDR3 loop is CASSRKKTGGGTKNTEAFF. The DNA of the CDR3 is TGTGCCAGCAGCAGAAAGAAGACTGGCGGGGGGACAAAGAACACTGAAGCTTTCTTT. The full variable domain, its missing parts supplied by reference TRBV7-9 and TRBJ1-1, is DTGVSQNPRHKITKRGQNVTFRCDPISEHNRLYWYRQTLGQGPEFLTYFQNEAQLEKSRLLSDRFSAERPKGSFSTLEIQRTEQGDSAMYLCASSRKKTGGGTKNTEAFFGQGTRLTVV.

The V gene is TRBV12-3 or TRBV12-4, the J gene TRBJ1-4, with no clear D. The CDR3 consists of 12 residues. Trimming cost V 2 bases and J 12 bases, with 10 bases left between them. CDR3 sequence reads: CASSLSVWELFF. In nucleotides, the CDR3 is TGTGCCAGCAGTTTATCGGTCTGGGAACTGTTTTTT.

Many counts were recorded for this clonotype. The V and J genes are TRBV12-3 or TRBV12-4 and TRBJ2-3, with D unresolved. The CDR3 totals 11 residues. The ends were cut back, 7 bases at V and 5 bases at J, with 7 bases in the middle. CDR3 bases: TGTGCCAGCATGCTGGTAGATACGCAGTATTTT. Protein sequence: CASMLVDTQYF.

The chain is built from TRBV6-1 and TRBJ2-7, with D perhaps being TRBD1 or TRBD2 (5 bases each). V lost 6 bases and J 0 bases, leaving 18 bases between the germline ends. CDR3 length equals 16 residues. The germline gives CDR1 MNHNS, CDR2 SASEGT. This CDR3 is CASRTRIGTASYEQYF. For the CDR3, the DNA is TGTGCCAGCAGAACGAGAATAGGGACCGCCTCCTACGAGCAGTACTTC.

This clonotype was observed a handful of times. The CDR3 is CASSPRGNTGELFF. The DNA for the CDR3 is TGTGCCAGCAGCCCACGGGGCAACACCGGGGAGCTGTTTTTT. The chain carries TRBV3-1 and TRBJ2-2; D might be TRBD1 or TRBD2, each matching 5 bases. In germline, CDR1 is LGHDT, CDR2 YNNKEL (reference sequence). The CDR3 sequence is 14 residues long. V was pared by 4 bases and J by 2 bases, with 8 bases between.

The genes are TRBV19 and TRBJ1-5, with D perhaps TRBD1 (6 bases). The CDR3 runs to 15 residues. Germline V gene lookup returns CDR1 LNHDA and CDR2 SQIVND (reference sequence). V lost 1 base, J lost 7 bases, and 14 bases lay in between. Here the CDR3 reads CASSIVAGAGQPQHF. As DNA, the CDR3 is TGTGCCAGTAGTATAGTGGCGGGGGCTGGACAGCCCCAGCATTTT.

This clonotype was seen a few times. The CDR3 sequence is CASSRGAGEAFF. The CDR3 DNA is TGCGCCAGCAGCCGGGGGGCGGGAGAAGCTTTCTTT. The V and J genes are TRBV4-1 and TRBJ1-1, with a possible D match to TRBD1 (6 bases). Germline CDR1 and CDR2: MGHRA and YSYEKL. Trimming took off 4 bases at V and 8 bases at J, with 11 bases between the two ends. CDR3 length equals 12 residues.

The chain couples TRBV7-9 to TRBJ1-1, with D perhaps matching TRBD1 (6 bases). Trimming removed 4 bases at V and 5 bases at J, with 23 bases between. CDR3 length: 17 residues. The germline V gene encodes CDR1 SEHNR and CDR2 FQNEAQ (reference sequence). The CDR3 region is CASSSSKGPTGSTEAFF. The CDR3 DNA reads TGTGCCAGCAGCTCATCTAAAGGCCCGACAGGTAGTACTGAAGCTTTCTTT.

Concerning this clonotype itself: A much larger clone is a single base away; this may be a read error. V and J are TRBV18 and TRBJ2-2, with D possibly TRBD2 on 5 matching bases. Per germline, CDR1 KGHSH and CDR2 LQKENI. CDR3 length: 15 amino acids. Here the CDR3 DNA reads TGTGCCAGCTCAACACGCCCTATTAACACCGGGGAGCTGCTTTTT. Amino acid sequence: CASSTRPINTGELLF.

This clonotype was seen only a few times. V usage is TRBV27 and J usage is TRBJ2-3; 8 nucleotides line up with TRBD2. The CDR3 totals 11 residues. Germline V gives CDR1 MNHEY, CDR2 SMNVEV (reference sequence). V gave up 3 bases and J gave up 13 bases; unmatched junction bases: 3. The chain's CDR3 is CASSFGTSEYF. CDR3 sequence (DNA): TGTGCCAGCAGTTTCGGGACTAGTGAGTATTTT.

In DNA form, the CDR3 reads TGCGCCAGCAGCTTGGTTCCCTCCTCACAAGAGACCCAGTACTTC. Amino acids: CASSLVPSSQETQYF. The V call is TRBV5-1, the J call TRBJ2-5; D unclear. CDR3 length: 15 residues. The germline V gene has CDR1 SGHRS and CDR2 YFSETQ. V was cut by 0 bases and J by 2 bases, with 11 bases left in between.

This clonotype was counted at least ten times. The chain uses TRBV9 and TRBJ2-5; 9 nucleotides line up with TRBD2. Trimming removed 2 bases from V and 5 bases from J; junction bases left unmatched: 10. The CDR3 covers 16 residues. Germline CDR1 SGDLS, CDR2 YYNGEE. Written as DNA, the CDR3 is TGTGCCAGCAGCGTCGCCTTAGCGGGAGAGGAGGAGACCCAGTACTTC. It encodes CASSVALAGEEETQYF.

This clonotype came up many times. The gene calls are TRBV11-2 and TRBJ2-4; D assignment may be TRBD1 or TRBD2 (5 bases each). Germline loops: CDR1 SGHAT, CDR2 FQNNGV. The V gene lost 1 base and the J gene lost 5 bases, with 12 bases spanning the gap. This CDR3 comprises 15 residues. The CDR3 is CASSLVVGTQNIQYF. CDR3 nucleotide sequence: TGTGCCAGCAGCTTAGTGGTAGGGACCCAAAACATTCAGTACTTC.

Ten or more counts support this clonotype. This rearrangement joins TRBV12-3 or TRBV12-4 to TRBJ2-7; a possible D gene is TRBD2 (5 bases). V was clipped by 6 bases and J by 6 bases, with 9 bases between them. This CDR3 has 11 amino acids. CDR3 loop: CASSLRGEQYF. CDR3 DNA: TGTGCCAGCAGCCTACGGGGCGAGCAGTACTTC.

This clonotype has only a few counts. An end of the junction differs from the germline gene, which may be a read error. The genes are TRBV3-1 and TRBJ1-2; D perhaps matches TRBD1 (6 bases). This CDR3 has 16 residues. The V gene's germline CDR1 is LGHDT and CDR2 YNNKEL (reference sequence). CDR3 nucleotide sequence: TGTGCCCGCAGCCAGGGGACACCGAGCTCTAACTATGGCTACACCTTC. Translated: CARSQGTPSSNYGYTF.

This clonotype was counted ten times or more. The rearrangement uses TRBV30 and TRBJ1-4; D is perhaps TRBD1 (5 bases). Trimming shortened V by 0 bases and J by 11 bases, and 13 bases separated the two germline ends. Germline V lookup: CDR1 GTSNPN, CDR2 SVGIG (reference sequence). The length of the CDR3 is 13 residues. CDR3 loop: CAWSVYPGGKLFF. CDR3 nucleotide sequence: TGTGCCTGGAGTGTATATCCGGGGGGGAAACTGTTTTTT.

The chain recombines TRBV30 with TRBJ2-7; TRBD1 agrees at 9 bases. The CDR3 has 15 residues. V was clipped by 0 bases and J by 3 bases; unmatched bases: 6. CDR1 GTSNPN and CDR2 SVGIG come from the germline V gene (reference sequence). The DNA of the CDR3 is TGTGCCTGGAGTGTGGAAGGGACAGGGCACTACGAGCAGTACTTC. Amino acids: CAWSVEGTGHYEQYF.

This clonotype came up many times. The chain uses TRBV12-3 or TRBV12-4 and TRBJ2-5, with D unresolved. The CDR3 totals 13 residues. The V and J ends lost 0 bases and 5 bases respectively, with 7 bases between them. In DNA, the CDR3 is TGTGCCAGCAGTTTAGCCCGGGTGGAGACCCAGTACTTC. Translation: CASSLARVETQYF.

This clonotype has a count of ten or more. The V call is TRBV2, the J call TRBJ1-1; D gene uncertain. Looked up from germline, CDR1 is SNHLY and CDR2 is FYNNEI. The CDR3 runs 13 residues. V gave up 8 bases and J gave up 2 bases, with 12 bases separating them. As DNA, the CDR3 is TGTGCCAGCCGTTCCCAGGTTAACACTGAAGCTTTCTTT. The encoded protein is CASRSQVNTEAFF.

This clonotype showed up many times. V gene TRBV3-1 combines with J gene TRBJ2-7; the match to TRBD2 covers 11 bases. V lost 3 bases and J lost 3; bases outside the gene matches: 4. Germline V lookup: CDR1 LGHDT, CDR2 YNNKEL (reference sequence). The CDR3 spans 15 residues. The chain's CDR3 is CASSHLGLAGYEQYF. The CDR3 DNA reads as TGTGCCAGCAGCCACCTTGGACTAGCGGGCTACGAGCAGTACTTC.

This clonotype was observed a single time. A read error may explain this, as a much larger clone is one base away. This chain connects TRBV27 to TRBJ1-2; D is possibly TRBD1 (5 bases). This CDR3 spans 16 amino acids. CDR1 MNHEY and CDR2 SMNVEV come from the germline V gene (reference sequence). Trimming took off 2 bases at V and 1 base at J, with 14 bases between the two ends. CDR3 nucleotides: TGTGCCAGCAGTTTAGGGGAACGGGACCTTAACTATGGCTACACCTTC. Translation gives CASSLGERDLNYGYTF.

This clonotype was found a few times. Compared with germline, one end of the junction differs, possibly owing to a read error. The rearrangement links TRBV20-1 to TRBJ1-1; D not resolved. Germline CDR1 is DFQATT and CDR2 is SNEGSKA (reference sequence). The length of the CDR3 is 14 residues. CDR3 DNA: TGCAGTGCTAGAGATCTTAACAGCCCAGTGAAGCTTGTCTTT. This encodes CSARDLNSPVKLVF.

This clonotype was detected only a few times. The chain couples TRBV18 to TRBJ1-5, with no clear D. The CDR3 loop spans 14 amino acids. Germline assignment: CDR1 KGHSH and CDR2 LQKENI. Trimming took 3 bases from V and 6 from J, leaving 12 bases between them. The CDR3 sequence is CASSPGGQSQPQHF. In nucleotides, the CDR3 is TGTGCCAGCTCACCGGGAGGCCAAAGTCAGCCCCAGCATTTT.

This clonotype was observed a few times. This chain joins TRBV5-1 and TRBJ1-3; D perhaps matches TRBD1 (5 bases). Germline V gives CDR1 SGHRS, CDR2 YFSETQ. Trimming left V 8 bases short and J 4 bases short, with 22 bases between. This CDR3 region has 16 residues. DNA for the CDR3: TGCGCCAGTACACAGGTTACGGTTTCCAGCGGAAACACCATATATTTT. It specifies CASTQVTVSSGNTIYF.